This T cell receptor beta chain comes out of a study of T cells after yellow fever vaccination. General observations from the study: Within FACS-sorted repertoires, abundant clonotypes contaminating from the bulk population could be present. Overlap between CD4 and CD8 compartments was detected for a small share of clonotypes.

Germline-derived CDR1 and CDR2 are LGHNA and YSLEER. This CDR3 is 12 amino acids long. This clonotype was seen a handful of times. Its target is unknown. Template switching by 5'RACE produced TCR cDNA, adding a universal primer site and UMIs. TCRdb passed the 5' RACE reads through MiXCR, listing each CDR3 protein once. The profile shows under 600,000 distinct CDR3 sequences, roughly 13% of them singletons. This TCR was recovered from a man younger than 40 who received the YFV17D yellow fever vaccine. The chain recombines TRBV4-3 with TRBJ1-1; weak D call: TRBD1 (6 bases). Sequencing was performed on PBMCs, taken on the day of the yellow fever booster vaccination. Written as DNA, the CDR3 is TGCGCTAGGGGACAATGGAACACTGAAGCTTTCTTT. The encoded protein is CARGQWNTEAFF.